This paragraph covers one T cell receptor beta chain sequence. The sample belongs to a study of blood T cell repertoires in COVID-19. Across the study: PBMCs, B-cell-depleted T cells, or T cells were the source of the cDNA or gDNA that made up the material.

This table comes from immunoSEQ multiplex PCR, and its TCRdb copy is limited to in-frame clones, with some not included. The table shows 95,000 to 100,000 clones, with less than 85% occurring only once. Germline CDR1 reads SGHRS; CDR2 reads YFSETQ. This CDR3 region has 16 residues. Trimming at V came to 1 base and at J to 3 bases, leaving 4 bases not matched to a gene. The chain has TRBV5-1 and TRBJ2-3, with 11 bases fitting TRBD2. The TCR was taken from a woman aged 65 to 85 with active or convalescent COVID-19. Sequencing was done on a sample of peripheral blood. CDR3 amino acids: CASSLTSGRLTDTQYF. The CDR3 DNA is TGCGCCAGCAGCTTGACTAGCGGGAGATTGACAGATACGCAGTATTTT.